Presented here are 14 T cell receptor beta chains from one specimen sequenced in a study of T-cell memory formation after mild COVID-19. TCRdb ran MiXCR on the 5' RACE reads and lists one entry per CDR3 protein. The data contain 500,000 to 650,000 distinct CDR3 sequences, about a fifth of them singletons. The sample consisted of PBMCs or a T cell subset sorted from them (not recorded which). These receptors were taken from an adult woman who had mild COVID-19 (a few samples of this study predate the infection). Cell type and time point are not known.

The chain links TRBV7-9 to TRBJ1-1; a possible D gene is TRBD1 (6 bases). Germline V lookup: CDR1 SEHNR, CDR2 FQNEAQ (reference sequence). V lost 4 bases and J 3 bases, leaving 12 bases between the germline ends. The CDR3 is made up of 14 amino acids. CDR3 protein: CASSSYREHTEAFF. The CDR3 DNA is TGTGCCAGCAGCTCCTACAGGGAGCACACTGAAGCTTTCTTT.

This clonotype was seen only a few times. V usage is TRBV15 and J usage is TRBJ2-7; 7 nucleotides align to TRBD2. The CDR3 has 15 residues. CDR1 LNHNV and CDR2 YYDKDF come from the germline V gene (reference sequence). V lost 0 bases, J lost 6 bases, and 8 bases stayed unmatched. CDR3 sequence reads: CATSREGGSVGEQYF. The CDR3 nucleotides are TGTGCCACCAGCAGAGAGGGAGGGAGTGTAGGCGAGCAGTACTTC.

The chain recombines TRBV9 with TRBJ2-1; D might be TRBD1 or TRBD2, each matching 5 bases. This CDR3 region has 16 residues. V lost 3 bases and J 3 bases, leaving 16 bases between the germline ends. The germline CDR1 and CDR2 sequences are SGDLS and YYNGEE. The CDR3 sequence: CASSATGTSLYNEQFF. As DNA, the CDR3 is TGTGCCAGCAGCGCCACCGGGACCAGCCTCTACAATGAGCAGTTCTTC.

There are a few counts of this clonotype. The chain has TRBV20-1 and TRBJ2-5; 10 positions match TRBD2. Germline V gene sequence: CDR1 DFQATT, CDR2 SNEGSKA (reference sequence). The trim removed 6 bases at V and 5 bases at J, leaving 12 bases unmatched. The CDR3 extends over 15 amino acids. In DNA form, the CDR3 reads TGCAGTGCGAAGAACCAGCGGGAGGGCCCGGAGACCCAGTACTTC. This sequence encodes CSAKNQREGPETQYF.

V usage is TRBV20-1 and J usage is TRBJ2-3; TRBD1 matches at 12 bases. The CDR3 runs 15 residues. J was trimmed by 4 bases and V by 4 bases; bases with no gene match: 6. CDR1 and CDR2 from the germline V gene are DFQATT and SNEGSKA (reference sequence). As DNA, the CDR3 is TGCAGTGCTAAACGGGACAGGGGGCTCGCAGATACGCAGTATTTT. Amino acids: CSAKRDRGLADTQYF.

A few counts support this clonotype. The rearrangement links TRBV20-1 to TRBJ2-7; 8 bases align to TRBD1. Germline CDR1 reads DFQATT; CDR2 reads SNEGSKA (reference sequence). There are 18 residues in the CDR3. J was trimmed by 7 bases and V by 0 bases; bases with no gene match: 20. CDR3 sequence: CSARDPPAGRGHPREQYF. The CDR3 region has the DNA TGCAGTGCTAGAGATCCCCCCGCGGGCAGGGGGCATCCCCGGGAGCAGTACTTC.

This clonotype has a handful of counts. The rearrangement joins TRBV7-9 to TRBJ2-2; 11 bases are shared with TRBD1. The CDR3 is made up of 16 amino acids. CDR1 SEHNR and CDR2 FQNEAQ come from the germline V gene (reference sequence). J gave up 4 bases and V 4 bases, and 5 bases lay outside the gene matches. This CDR3 is CASSSRDRGVTGELFF. CDR3 DNA: TGTGCCAGCAGCTCCCGGGACAGGGGGGTCACCGGGGAGCTGTTTTTT.

This clonotype was counted many times. V is TRBV12-3 or TRBV12-4 and J is TRBJ2-3, with TRBD2 matching 9 bases. Unmatched junction bases numbered 1, after V lost 0 bases and J lost 0 bases. The CDR3 is 16 residues long. For the CDR3, the DNA is TGTGCCAGCAGTTTAGCTGCGGGAGGGAGCACAGATACGCAGTATTTT. It encodes CASSLAAGGSTDTQYF.

The chain couples TRBV12-3 or TRBV12-4 to TRBJ1-2, with D possibly TRBD1 on 6 matching bases. The CDR3 extends over 16 amino acids. V dropped 5 bases and J dropped 5 bases, with 21 bases sitting between them. The CDR3 loop reads CASSPHLTGLLYGYTF. CDR3 nucleotide sequence: TGTGCCAGCAGTCCACATTTGACAGGCCTACTTTATGGCTACACCTTC.

A remark on this clonotype: An end of the junction differs from the germline gene, which may be a read error. The chain is built from TRBV7-2 and TRBJ2-5; TRBD1 might be the D (6 bases). This CDR3 is built from 13 residues. CDR1 is SGHTA, CDR2 FQGNSA, per germline. CDR3 DNA: TGTGCCAGCAGCTCGAGGGGACAAGCGACCCAGTACTTC. This codes for CASSSRGQATQYF.

The chain couples TRBV29-1 to TRBJ1-1; the D gene is possibly TRBD1 (6 bases). The CDR3 length is 14 residues. From germline, CDR1 is SQVTM and CDR2 ANQGSEA. Trimming left V 4 bases short and J 2 bases short, with 14 bases between. CDR3 region: CSVGGPGQNTEAFF. The DNA of the CDR3 is TGCAGCGTTGGCGGCCCGGGACAAAACACTGAAGCTTTCTTT.

The chain employs TRBV3-1 and TRBJ1-4, with unresolved D. Germline CDR1 and CDR2: LGHDT and YNNKEL (reference sequence). The CDR3 has 12 amino acids. Trimming took off 1 base at V and 10 bases at J, with 7 bases between the two ends. Written as DNA, the CDR3 is TGTGCCAGCAGCCAAGGAGCTGGAAAACTGTTTTTT. Its translation: CASSQGAGKLFF. The whole variable domain, remainder taken from reference TRBV3-1 and TRBJ1-4, is DTAVSQTPKYLVTQMGNDKSIKCEQNLGHDTMYWYKQDSKKFLKIMFSYNNKELIINETVPNRFSPKSPDKAHLNLHINSLELGDSAVYFCASSQGAGKLFFGSGTQLSVL.

This clonotype occurred a few times. The CDR3 nucleotides are TGCGCCAGCAGCTTGGAGGAGGGTGCAGATACGCAGTATTTT. Translation gives CASSLEEGADTQYF. The chain couples TRBV5-1 to TRBJ2-3, with D perhaps TRBD2 (6 bases). Trimming cost V 0 bases and J 4 bases, with 9 bases left between them. The CDR3 loop spans 14 amino acids. Germline V gene data show CDR1 as SGHRS and CDR2 as YFSETQ.

The CDR3 loop reads CSARDTGTRGYEQYF. CDR3 DNA: TGCAGTGCTAGAGATACGGGGACTAGAGGGTACGAGCAGTACTTC. This chain connects TRBV20-1 to TRBJ2-7; 8 bases map to TRBD2. J was trimmed by 4 bases and V by 0 bases; bases with no gene match: 8. Germline V gene data show CDR1 as DFQATT and CDR2 as SNEGSKA (reference sequence). The CDR3 is made up of 15 amino acids.